A selection of T cell receptor beta chains follows, all from one sample in a study of T cell changes during pregnancy in multiple sclerosis. The data were produced by immunoSEQ multiplex PCR, yet TCRdb's version contains in-frame clones alone and is incomplete. The repertoire holds around 25,000 clones, roughly 90% seen once, with approximately 8% in the top ten. The material sequenced was CD8+ T cells from peripheral blood mononuclear cells, taken in the first trimester of pregnancy. Receptors originate from a female donor in good health, enrolled as a control in a pregnancy study. Each CDR3 is given with its conserved first and last residue. The D gene is left open where the match is weak. Clone sizes are given selectively: once, few, many, or a class where the clone is expanded.

V: TRBV2
J: TRBJ2-1
D: TRBD2
size: -
CDR3: CASSALAGGSYNEQFF
DNA: TGTGCCAGCAGTGCCCTAGCGGGGGGAAGTTACAATGAGCAGTTCTTC

V: TRBV19
J: TRBJ1-1
D: -
size: -
CDR3: CASSKTQGLPEAFF
DNA: TGTGCCAGTAGTAAAACTCAGGGGCTACCTGAAGCTTTCTTT

V: TRBV5-1
J: TRBJ2-3
D: TRBD2
size: -
CDR3: CASSWWTSGGKDTQYF
DNA: TGCGCCAGCAGCTGGTGGACTAGCGGGGGGAAAGATACGCAGTATTTT

V: TRBV27
J: TRBJ2-1
D: TRBD2
size: -
CDR3: CASSSWTSGAINEQFF
DNA: TGTGCCAGCAGCTCCTGGACTAGCGGGGCGATCAATGAGCAGTTCTTC

V: TRBV7-9
J: TRBJ1-4
D: TRBD1
size: -
CDR3: CASSASDRVEKLFF
DNA: TGTGCCAGCAGTGCCTCGGACAGGGTTGAAAAACTGTTTTTT

V: TRBV30
J: TRBJ1-1
D: -
size: -
CDR3: CAWSEHDTEAFF
DNA: TGTGCCTGGAGTGAGCACGACACTGAAGCTTTCTTT

V: TRBV19
J: TRBJ1-1
D: -
size: -
CDR3: CASGVGNLGNTEAFF
DNA: TGTGCCAGCGGGGTAGGGAACCTTGGGAACACTGAAGCTTTCTTT

V: TRBV7-9
J: TRBJ2-7
D: -
size: -
CDR3: CASSLGQFNEQYF
DNA: TGTGCCAGCAGCTTAGGACAGTTCAACGAGCAGTACTTC

V: TRBV5-8
J: TRBJ2-3
D: -
size: once
CDR3: CASRPDSPSTDTQYF
DNA: TGTGCCAGCAGGCCGGACAGCCCTAGCACAGATACGCAGTATTTT

V: TRBV19
J: TRBJ2-6
D: -
size: once
CDR3: CASSIEPFSGANVLTF
DNA: TGTGCCAGTAGTATTGAGCCGTTTTCTGGGGCCAACGTCCTGACTTTC

V: TRBV19
J: TRBJ1-3
D: TRBD1
size: -
CDR3: CASREGTVSGNTIYF
DNA: TGTGCCAGTAGAGAAGGGACAGTCTCTGGAAACACCATATATTTT

V: TRBV19
J: TRBJ2-5
D: TRBD2
size: -
CDR3: CASSVPSGGSQETQYF
DNA: TGTGCCAGTAGTGTCCCTAGCGGGGGGTCTCAAGAGACCCAGTACTTC

V: TRBV11-2
J: TRBJ1-1
D: -
size: -
CDR3: CASSYQVPEAFF
DNA: TGTGCCAGCAGCTATCAGGTCCCTGAAGCTTTCTTT

V: TRBV5-6
J: TRBJ2-5
D: -
size: -
CDR3: CASSLRETQYF
DNA: TGTGCCAGCAGCTTGCGGGAGACCCAGTACTTC

V: TRBV7-8
J: TRBJ1-4
D: TRBD1
size: -
CDR3: CASSLTRRIRDRGQELFF
DNA: TGTGCCAGCAGCCTCACCAGAAGGATCCGGGACAGGGGGCAGGAACTGTTTTTT

V: TRBV9
J: TRBJ2-1
D: -
size: -
CDR3: CASSPLRGASYNEQFF
DNA: TGTGCCAGCAGCCCACTCAGGGGGGCGTCCTACAATGAGCAGTTCTTC

V: TRBV4-3
J: TRBJ1-5
D: -
size: -
CDR3: CASSQVWGEQAAQHF
DNA: TGCGCCAGCAGCCAAGTGTGGGGGGAACAGGCGGCCCAGCATTTT

V: TRBV7-7
J: TRBJ2-6
D: TRBD1
size: -
CDR3: CASSPTGAGANVLTF
DNA: TGTGCTAGCAGCCCTACAGGGGCTGGGGCCAACGTCCTGACTTTC

V: TRBV19
J: TRBJ1-2
D: TRBD1
size: -
CDR3: CASSPGGLGYTF
DNA: TGTGCCAGTAGTCCAGGGGGATTGGGCTACACCTTC

V: TRBV6-4
J: TRBJ1-6
D: -
size: -
CDR3: CASSPSPLSKLDSPLHF
DNA: TGTGCCAGCAGTCCCTCCCCCTTAAGCAAGCTGGATTCACCCCTCCACTTT

V: TRBV7-6
J: TRBJ1-2
D: -
size: -
CDR3: CASSLGIREENYGYTF
DNA: TGTGCCAGCAGCTTAGGGATCAGGGAGGAGAACTATGGCTACACCTTC

V: TRBV7-9
J: TRBJ2-3
D: -
size: -
CDR3: CASTEEAGKQYF
DNA: TGTGCCAGCACCGAGGAGGCGGGTAAGCAGTATTTT

V: TRBV13
J: TRBJ2-5
D: -
size: -
CDR3: CASSGGTDETQYF
DNA: TGTGCCAGCAGCGGAGGGACGGATGAGACCCAGTACTTC

V: TRBV19
J: TRBJ2-7
D: TRBD2
size: -
CDR3: CASSMVGGDEQYF
DNA: TGTGCCAGTAGTATGGTGGGGGGGGACGAGCAGTACTTC

V: TRBV5-4
J: TRBJ2-1
D: -
size: -
CDR3: CASSAGGNRPYNEQFF
DNA: TGTGCCAGCAGCGCCGGCGGCAATCGGCCCTACAATGAGCAGTTCTTC

V: TRBV19
J: TRBJ2-1
D: TRBD1
size: -
CDR3: CASSLGTGGIDEQFF
DNA: TGTGCCAGTAGTCTCGGGACAGGGGGTATCGATGAGCAGTTCTTC

V: TRBV4-3
J: TRBJ2-3
D: TRBD2
size: few
CDR3: CASSPLAGEDTQYF
DNA: TGCGCCAGCAGCCCCTTAGCGGGGGAGGATACGCAGTATTTT

V: TRBV4-3
J: TRBJ1-2
D: -
size: -
CDR3: CASSQDRISGSDYGYTF
DNA: TGCGCCAGCAGCCAAGATCGGATTTCGGGTTCCGACTATGGCTACACCTTC

V: TRBV4-2
J: TRBJ2-1
D: TRBD2
size: once
CDR3: CASSQVASGGSSYNEQFF
DNA: TGTGCCAGCAGCCAAGTTGCTAGCGGGGGAAGCTCCTACAATGAGCAGTTCTTC

V: TRBV7-9
J: TRBJ2-2
D: -
size: once
CDR3: CASSLSASGPGELFF
DNA: TGTGCCAGCAGCTTATCTGCATCCGGTCCCGGGGAGCTGTTTTTT

V: TRBV5-6
J: TRBJ1-5
D: -
size: -
CDR3: CASSFGRGQPQHF
DNA: TGTGCCAGCAGCTTCGGTCGGGGACAGCCCCAGCATTTT

V: TRBV5-1
J: TRBJ2-7
D: TRBD1
size: -
CDR3: CASSLSIRTGSYEQYF
DNA: TGCGCCAGCAGTTTGTCGATACGGACAGGGTCCTACGAGCAGTACTTC

V: TRBV18
J: TRBJ2-7
D: TRBD1
size: -
CDR3: CASSPIGPWTGVSNEQYF
DNA: TGTGCCAGCTCACCGATTGGTCCATGGACAGGGGTTAGTAACGAGCAGTACTTC

V: TRBV6-5
J: TRBJ2-7
D: -
size: -
CDR3: CASSYRTTAYEQYF
DNA: TGTGCCAGCAGTTACAGGACTACCGCGTACGAGCAGTACTTC

V: TRBV2
J: TRBJ2-1
D: -
size: -
CDR3: CASNRGRNVQETEQFF
DNA: TGTGCCAGCAACCGGGGGAGAAACGTCCAGGAAACAGAGCAGTTCTTC

V: TRBV27
J: TRBJ1-1
D: -
size: -
CDR3: CASSLAGNTEAFF
DNA: TGTGCCAGCAGTTTAGCAGGGAACACTGAAGCTTTCTTT

V: TRBV25-1
J: TRBJ2-7
D: -
size: -
CDR3: CASSQTGSPYEQYF
DNA: TGTGCCAGCAGTCAAACGGGGTCCCCCTACGAGCAGTACTTC

V: TRBV19
J: TRBJ1-3
D: -
size: -
CDR3: CASSIDGPTTYSGNTIYF
DNA: TGTGCCAGTAGTATAGATGGCCCCACAACGTACTCTGGAAACACCATATATTTT

V: TRBV6-4
J: TRBJ2-7
D: TRBD1
size: -
CDR3: CASSDWDRSYEQYF
DNA: TGTGCCAGCAGTGACTGGGACAGGAGCTACGAGCAGTACTTC

V: TRBV6-1
J: TRBJ2-7
D: -
size: few
CDR3: CASSGHLAEAYEQYF
DNA: TGTGCCAGCAGTGGTCATCTAGCTGAAGCCTACGAGCAGTACTTC

V: TRBV9
J: TRBJ2-7
D: TRBD1
size: -
CDR3: CASSSGTGSYEQYF
DNA: TGTGCCAGCAGCTCCGGGACAGGCTCCTACGAGCAGTACTTC

V: TRBV7-9
J: TRBJ2-1
D: -
size: medium-sized
CDR3: CASSPKRSVTYNEQFF
DNA: TGTGCCAGCAGCCCGAAGCGGTCCGTAACCTACAATGAGCAGTTCTTC

V: TRBV7-9
J: TRBJ2-7
D: TRBD1
size: -
CDR3: CASSLGTGPEQYF
DNA: TGTGCCAGCAGCCTCGGGACAGGGCCCGAGCAGTACTTC

V: TRBV5-6
J: TRBJ1-1
D: TRBD1
size: -
CDR3: CASSEGGWETEAFF
DNA: TGTGCCAGCAGCGAAGGGGGCTGGGAGACTGAAGCTTTCTTT

V: TRBV4-2
J: TRBJ2-7
D: TRBD1
size: -
CDR3: CASSQALGQSYEQYF
DNA: TGTGCCAGCAGCCAAGCACTGGGACAGTCCTACGAGCAGTACTTC

V: TRBV4-1
J: TRBJ1-1
D: TRBD1
size: -
CDR3: CASSQNRGVGTEAFF
DNA: TGCGCCAGCAGCCAGAACAGGGGAGTCGGCACTGAAGCTTTCTTT

V: TRBV5-1
J: TRBJ1-6
D: -
size: -
CDR3: CASSLEGDRPLHF
DNA: TGCGCCAGCAGCTTGGAGGGGGATCGGCCCCTCCACTTT

V: TRBV13
J: TRBJ2-3
D: TRBD2
size: -
CDR3: CASSSRGTSGGATDTQYF
DNA: TGTGCCAGCAGCTCCCGGGGGACTAGCGGGGGGGCCACAGATACGCAGTATTTT